This T cell receptor (beta chain) was documented in a study of cytomegalovirus exposure and HLA in healthy donors. Broader study findings: In an earlier analysis, productive rearrangement rates for most beta V segments clustered near 87% or 30%. The study designated 164 TCR beta chains cytomegalovirus-associated. Usually a TCR sequence was rare, but some public TCRs were found in many donors.

Trimming removed 0 bases from V and 6 bases from J, with 13 bases in between. Germline CDR1 is SGHRS and CDR2 is YFSETQ. The CDR3 is made up of 15 amino acids. PCR primers comprised 60 Vbeta and 13 Jbeta primers. Only in-frame clones appear in the TCRdb table, and some are missing; sequencing was by immunoSEQ multiplex PCR. The sample lists a few hundred thousand clones, approximately 68% occurring once. Comments on this clone: Its cognate antigen is unknown.

Each donor's status was that of a healthy bone marrow donor. Sample: PBMCs. This receptor was obtained from a woman between 25 and 40 years old in good health and CMV-seronegative. The chain links TRBV5-1 to TRBJ1-5; D unresolved. CDR3: CASSLDVGEGQPQHF. CDR3 in DNA: TGCGCCAGCAGCTTGGATGTGGGAGAGGGTCAGCCCCAGCATTTT. Supplemented by reference TRBV5-1 and TRBJ1-5, the full variable domain reads KAGVTQTPRYLIKTRGQQVTLSCSPISGHRSVSWYQQTPGQGLQFLFEYFSETQRNKGNFPGRFSGRQFSNSRSEMNVSTLELGDSALYLCASSLDVGEGQPQHFGDGTRLSIL.